The entry below describes one TCR beta chain. The source of the sample is a study of blood T cell repertoires in COVID-19. Study-level information: Sites in the United States, Italy and Spain provided acute and convalescent COVID-19 samples. T cells, B-cell-depleted T cells, or PBMCs provided the cDNA or gDNA that served as material.

Methods used by the authors: The authors estimated nucleated cell counts from reference gene primer amplification. TCRdb's copy holds only in-frame clones and misses some; the assay was immunoSEQ multiplex PCR. For V, J and clone size, that table is used; D and trimming come from the DNA. Here the sample spans nearly 300,000 clones, approximately 90% being singletons. V lost 6 bases, J lost 6 bases, and 9 bases stayed unmatched. From germline, CDR1 is KGHSH and CDR2 LQKENI. The CDR3 sequence is 15 residues long. The receptor's source is a woman in her 30s who had recovered from COVID-19. Material for sequencing was peripheral blood. The chain employs TRBV18 and TRBJ2-1; 9 bases align to TRBD2. This chain's CDR3 is CASSFIAGELNEQFF. The CDR3, as DNA: TGTGCCAGCTCGTTCATAGCGGGGGAACTCAATGAGCAGTTCTTC. Supplemented by reference TRBV18 and TRBJ2-1, the full variable domain reads NAGVMQNPRHLVRRRGQEARLRCSPMKGHSHVYWYRQLPEEGLKFMVYLQKENIIDESGMPKERFSAEFPKEGPSILRIQQVVRGDSAAYFCASSFIAGELNEQFFGPGTRLTVL.